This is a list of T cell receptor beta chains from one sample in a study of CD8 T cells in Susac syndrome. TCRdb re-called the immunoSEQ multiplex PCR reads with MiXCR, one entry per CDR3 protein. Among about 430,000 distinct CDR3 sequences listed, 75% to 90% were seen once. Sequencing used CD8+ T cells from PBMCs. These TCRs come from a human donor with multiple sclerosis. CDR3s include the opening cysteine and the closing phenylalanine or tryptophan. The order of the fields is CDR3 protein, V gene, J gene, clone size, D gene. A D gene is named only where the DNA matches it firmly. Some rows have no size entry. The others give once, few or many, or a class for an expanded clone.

cdr3_aa: CSASNRDGAYEQYF
v_call: TRBV20-1
j_call: TRBJ2-7
clone_size: .
d_call: .

cdr3_aa: CASSQVLEDTYEQYF
v_call: TRBV4-2
j_call: TRBJ2-7
clone_size: .
d_call: .

cdr3_aa: CASSEKSEFRVYEQYF
v_call: TRBV6-1
j_call: TRBJ2-7
clone_size: .
d_call: .

cdr3_aa: CASSMAGSTEAFF
v_call: TRBV19
j_call: TRBJ1-1
clone_size: .
d_call: .

cdr3_aa: CASSPGTGTSNQPQHF
v_call: TRBV6-1
j_call: TRBJ1-5
clone_size: few
d_call: TRBD1

cdr3_aa: CASSLGWAYEQYF
v_call: TRBV7-7
j_call: TRBJ2-7
clone_size: .
d_call: .

cdr3_aa: CASSRSSGEFFYEQYF
v_call: TRBV23-1
j_call: TRBJ2-7
clone_size: .
d_call: TRBD2

cdr3_aa: CASSHGTMGLEETQYF
v_call: TRBV4-1
j_call: TRBJ2-5
clone_size: .
d_call: TRBD2

cdr3_aa: CASSYGQGVTEAFF
v_call: TRBV6-5
j_call: TRBJ1-1
clone_size: .
d_call: .

cdr3_aa: CSVEDLAGIVYNEQFF
v_call: TRBV29-1
j_call: TRBJ2-1
clone_size: once
d_call: TRBD2

cdr3_aa: CASSYSRGGIGERVYEQYF
v_call: TRBV6-5
j_call: TRBJ2-7
clone_size: .
d_call: .

cdr3_aa: CASSSLGGDRGTEAFF
v_call: TRBV28
j_call: TRBJ1-1
clone_size: .
d_call: TRBD1

cdr3_aa: CASSHRDRLYSNQPQHF
v_call: TRBV14
j_call: TRBJ1-5
clone_size: .
d_call: TRBD1

cdr3_aa: CASSRGQAFNNEQFF
v_call: TRBV27
j_call: TRBJ2-1
clone_size: once
d_call: TRBD1

cdr3_aa: CASSPGARKETQYF
v_call: TRBV28
j_call: TRBJ2-5
clone_size: .
d_call: .

cdr3_aa: CASSEAQGENIQYF
v_call: TRBV6-1
j_call: TRBJ2-4
clone_size: few
d_call: TRBD1

cdr3_aa: CASSEGYGEGEPQHF
v_call: TRBV2
j_call: TRBJ1-5
clone_size: .
d_call: .

cdr3_aa: CASSLSGEAFYNEQFF
v_call: TRBV7-9
j_call: TRBJ2-1
clone_size: .
d_call: TRBD2

cdr3_aa: CASSPIQNTEAFF
v_call: TRBV7-9
j_call: TRBJ1-1
clone_size: .
d_call: .

cdr3_aa: CSARDQGLPYEQYF
v_call: TRBV20-1
j_call: TRBJ2-7
clone_size: .
d_call: .

cdr3_aa: CASSLSAQGANYGYTF
v_call: TRBV27
j_call: TRBJ1-2
clone_size: .
d_call: .

cdr3_aa: CASSGTSGLVYEQYF
v_call: TRBV5-1
j_call: TRBJ2-7
clone_size: .
d_call: TRBD2

cdr3_aa: CAIRGMDGNTEAFF
v_call: TRBV10-3
j_call: TRBJ1-1
clone_size: few
d_call: .

cdr3_aa: CASSRGRGPNYNSPLHF
v_call: TRBV10-1
j_call: TRBJ1-6
clone_size: .
d_call: TRBD1

cdr3_aa: CASSGEVGEWTDTQYF
v_call: TRBV9
j_call: TRBJ2-3
clone_size: .
d_call: .

cdr3_aa: CASSLGREIFYEQYF
v_call: TRBV27
j_call: TRBJ2-7
clone_size: .
d_call: TRBD2

cdr3_aa: CASSTGRLAGDTGELFF
v_call: TRBV5-1
j_call: TRBJ2-2
clone_size: .
d_call: TRBD2

cdr3_aa: CASSRTSGGATDTQYF
v_call: TRBV4-2
j_call: TRBJ2-3
clone_size: .
d_call: TRBD2

cdr3_aa: CASSIMTGVPYEQYF
v_call: TRBV5-8
j_call: TRBJ2-7
clone_size: few
d_call: TRBD1

cdr3_aa: CASTRTGLNTGELFF
v_call: TRBV12-3/TRBV12-4
j_call: TRBJ2-2
clone_size: .
d_call: TRBD1

cdr3_aa: CASSFSLEVHEQFF
v_call: TRBV11-2
j_call: TRBJ2-1
clone_size: once
d_call: .

cdr3_aa: CSAREGTVDTEAFF
v_call: TRBV20-1
j_call: TRBJ1-1
clone_size: .
d_call: .

cdr3_aa: CASRPRLAGGDEQFF
v_call: TRBV4-1
j_call: TRBJ2-1
clone_size: .
d_call: TRBD1

cdr3_aa: CASSQVVVPKGNQPQHF
v_call: TRBV4-1
j_call: TRBJ1-5
clone_size: .
d_call: .

cdr3_aa: CASSPTGDGKNTEAFF
v_call: TRBV6-1
j_call: TRBJ1-1
clone_size: .
d_call: .

cdr3_aa: CASSVLDGYEQYF
v_call: TRBV9
j_call: TRBJ2-7
clone_size: .
d_call: .

cdr3_aa: CASSQCLPPRSYGYTF
v_call: TRBV23-1
j_call: TRBJ1-2
clone_size: .
d_call: .

cdr3_aa: CSATPTNTGELFF
v_call: TRBV29-1
j_call: TRBJ2-2
clone_size: .
d_call: .

cdr3_aa: CASSLGQDSTDTQYF
v_call: TRBV12-3/TRBV12-4
j_call: TRBJ2-3
clone_size: .
d_call: .

cdr3_aa: CASSEGQGPETQYF
v_call: TRBV6-1
j_call: TRBJ2-5
clone_size: .
d_call: .

cdr3_aa: CAWRVQSLGTEAFF
v_call: TRBV30
j_call: TRBJ1-1
clone_size: .
d_call: .

cdr3_aa: CSARGRDRDHGYTF
v_call: TRBV20-1
j_call: TRBJ1-2
clone_size: .
d_call: TRBD1

cdr3_aa: CASSWTSVGDTQYF
v_call: TRBV5-1
j_call: TRBJ2-3
clone_size: .
d_call: TRBD2